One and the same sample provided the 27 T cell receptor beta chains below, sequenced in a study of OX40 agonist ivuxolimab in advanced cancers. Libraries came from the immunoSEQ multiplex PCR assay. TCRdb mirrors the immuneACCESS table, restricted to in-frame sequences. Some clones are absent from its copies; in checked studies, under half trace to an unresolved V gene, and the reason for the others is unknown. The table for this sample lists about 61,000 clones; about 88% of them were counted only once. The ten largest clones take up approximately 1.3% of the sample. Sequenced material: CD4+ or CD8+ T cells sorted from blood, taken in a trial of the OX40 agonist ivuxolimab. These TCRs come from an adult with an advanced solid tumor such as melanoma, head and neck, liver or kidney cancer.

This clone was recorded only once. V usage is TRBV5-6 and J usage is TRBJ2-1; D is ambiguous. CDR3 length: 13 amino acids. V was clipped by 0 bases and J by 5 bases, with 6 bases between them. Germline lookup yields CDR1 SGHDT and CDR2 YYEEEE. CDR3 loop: CASSLGRNNEQFF. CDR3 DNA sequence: TGTGCCAGCAGCTTGGGCAGAAACAATGAGCAGTTCTTC.

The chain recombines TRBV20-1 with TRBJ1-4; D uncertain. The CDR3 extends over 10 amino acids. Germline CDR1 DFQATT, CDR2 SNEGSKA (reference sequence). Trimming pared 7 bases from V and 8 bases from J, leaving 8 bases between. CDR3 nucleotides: TGCAGTGTTCTTCGAGAAAAACTGTTTTTT. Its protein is CSVLREKLFF.

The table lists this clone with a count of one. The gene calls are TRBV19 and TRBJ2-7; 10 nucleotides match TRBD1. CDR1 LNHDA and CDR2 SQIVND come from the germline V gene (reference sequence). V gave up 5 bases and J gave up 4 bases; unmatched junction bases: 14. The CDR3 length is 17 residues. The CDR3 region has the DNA TGTGCCAGTAGTTCCGGCCTTGACAGGGGGCGCTTATACGAGCAGTACTTC. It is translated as CASSSGLDRGRLYEQYF.

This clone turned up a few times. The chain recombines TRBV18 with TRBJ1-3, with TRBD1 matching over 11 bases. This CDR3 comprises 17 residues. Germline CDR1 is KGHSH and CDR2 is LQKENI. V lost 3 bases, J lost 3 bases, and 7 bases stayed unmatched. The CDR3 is CASSPGPGQGVGNTIYF. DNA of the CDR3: TGTGCCAGCTCACCCGGCCCGGGACAGGGGGTTGGAAACACCATATATTTT.

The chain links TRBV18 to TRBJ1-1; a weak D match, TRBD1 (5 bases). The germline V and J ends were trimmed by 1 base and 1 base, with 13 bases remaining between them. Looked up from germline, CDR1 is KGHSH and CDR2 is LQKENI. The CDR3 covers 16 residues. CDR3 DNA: TGTGCCAGCTCACCACTATCGCCGGGGACGAACACTGAAGCTTTCTTT. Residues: CASSPLSPGTNTEAFF.

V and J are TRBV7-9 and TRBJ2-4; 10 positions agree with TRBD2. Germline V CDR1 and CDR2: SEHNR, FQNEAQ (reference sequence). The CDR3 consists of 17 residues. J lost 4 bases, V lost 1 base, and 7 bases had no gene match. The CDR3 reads CASSLGELAGEKNIQYF. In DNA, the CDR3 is TGTGCCAGCAGCTTAGGGGAGCTAGCGGGGGAAAAAAACATTCAGTACTTC.

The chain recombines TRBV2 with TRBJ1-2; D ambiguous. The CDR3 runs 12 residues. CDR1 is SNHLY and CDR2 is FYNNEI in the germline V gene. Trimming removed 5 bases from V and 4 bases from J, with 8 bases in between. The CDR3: CASSKTGYGYTF. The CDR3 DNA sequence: TGTGCCAGCAGTAAGACGGGCTATGGCTACACCTTC.

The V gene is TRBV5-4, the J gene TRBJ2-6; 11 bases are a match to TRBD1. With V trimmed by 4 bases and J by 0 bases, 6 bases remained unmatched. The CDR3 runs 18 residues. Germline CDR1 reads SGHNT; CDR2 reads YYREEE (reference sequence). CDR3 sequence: CASSNAGTGGSGANVLTF. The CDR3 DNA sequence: TGTGCCAGCAGCAATGCCGGGACAGGGGGCTCTGGGGCCAACGTCCTGACTTTC.

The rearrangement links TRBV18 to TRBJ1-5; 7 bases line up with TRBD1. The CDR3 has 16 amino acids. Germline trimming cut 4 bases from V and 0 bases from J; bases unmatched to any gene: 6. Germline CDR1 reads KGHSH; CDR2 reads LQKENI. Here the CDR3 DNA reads TGTGCCAGCTCACGAGGACAGGTTGATAGCAATCAGCCCCAGCATTTT. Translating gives CASSRGQVDSNQPQHF.

CDR3 nucleotide sequence: TGTGCCAGCAGCTTAGGTTTCGGGGAGCTGTTTTTT. Protein product: CASSLGFGELFF. The chain couples TRBV7-8 to TRBJ2-2; D call uncertain. This CDR3 has 12 residues. V gave up 1 base and J gave up 7 bases, with 4 bases separating them. Germline CDR1 SGHVS, CDR2 FQNEAQ. The full variable domain, rest sourced from reference TRBV7-8 and TRBJ2-2, is GAGVSQSPRYKVAKRGQDVALRCDPISGHVSLFWYQQALGQGPEFLTYFQNEAQLDKSGLPSDRFFAERPEGSVSTLKIQRTQQEDSAVYLCASSLGFGELFFGEGSRLTVL.

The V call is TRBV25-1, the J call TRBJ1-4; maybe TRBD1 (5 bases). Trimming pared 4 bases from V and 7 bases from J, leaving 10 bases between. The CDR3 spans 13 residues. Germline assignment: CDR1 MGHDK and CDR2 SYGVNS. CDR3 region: CASSVLGAEKLFF. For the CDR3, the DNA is TGTGCCAGCAGTGTCCTAGGGGCTGAAAAACTGTTTTTT.

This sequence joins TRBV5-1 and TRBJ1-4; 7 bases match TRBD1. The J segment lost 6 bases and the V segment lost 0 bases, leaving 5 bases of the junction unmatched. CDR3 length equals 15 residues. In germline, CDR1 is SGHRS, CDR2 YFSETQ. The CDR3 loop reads CASSLVTGVDEKLFF. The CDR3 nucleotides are TGCGCCAGCAGCTTGGTAACAGGGGTGGATGAAAAACTGTTTTTT. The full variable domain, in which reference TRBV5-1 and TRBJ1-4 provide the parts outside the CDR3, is KAGVTQTPRYLIKTRGQQVTLSCSPISGHRSVSWYQQTPGQGLQFLFEYFSETQRNKGNFPGRFSGRQFSNSRSEMNVSTLELGDSALYLCASSLVTGVDEKLFFGSGTQLSVL.

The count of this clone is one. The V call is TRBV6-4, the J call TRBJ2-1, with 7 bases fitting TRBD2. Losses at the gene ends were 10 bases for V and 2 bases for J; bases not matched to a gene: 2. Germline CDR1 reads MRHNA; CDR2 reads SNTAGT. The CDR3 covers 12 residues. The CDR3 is CATRGTYNEQFF. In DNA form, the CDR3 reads TGTGCCACGCGGGGGACCTACAATGAGCAGTTCTTC.

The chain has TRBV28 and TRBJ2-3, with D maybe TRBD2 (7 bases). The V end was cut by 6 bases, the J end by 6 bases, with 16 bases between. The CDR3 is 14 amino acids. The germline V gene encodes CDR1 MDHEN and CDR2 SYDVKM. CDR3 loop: CASRTRGAGDTQYF. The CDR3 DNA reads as TGTGCCAGCAGGACTCGGGGGGCTGGGGATACGCAGTATTTT. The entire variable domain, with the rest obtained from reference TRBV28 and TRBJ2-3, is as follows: DVKVTQSSRYLVKRTGEKVFLECVQDMDHENMFWYRQDPGLGLRLIYFSYDVKMKEKGDIPEGYSVSREKKERFSLILESASTNQTSMYLCASRTRGAGDTQYFGPGTRLTVL.

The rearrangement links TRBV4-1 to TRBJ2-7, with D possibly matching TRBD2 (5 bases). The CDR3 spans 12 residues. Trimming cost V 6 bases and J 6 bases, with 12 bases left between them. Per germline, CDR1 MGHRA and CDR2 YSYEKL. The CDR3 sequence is CASRPDWGEQYF. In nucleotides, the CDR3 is TGCGCCAGCAGGCCGGACTGGGGCGAGCAGTACTTC.

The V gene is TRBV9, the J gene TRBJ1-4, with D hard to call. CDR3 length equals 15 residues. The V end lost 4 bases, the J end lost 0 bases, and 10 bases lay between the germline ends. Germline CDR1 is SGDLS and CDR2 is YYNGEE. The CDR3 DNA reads TGTGCCAGCAGCCCCTTCGGGACAACTAATGAAAAACTGTTTTTT. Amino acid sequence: CASSPFGTTNEKLFF.

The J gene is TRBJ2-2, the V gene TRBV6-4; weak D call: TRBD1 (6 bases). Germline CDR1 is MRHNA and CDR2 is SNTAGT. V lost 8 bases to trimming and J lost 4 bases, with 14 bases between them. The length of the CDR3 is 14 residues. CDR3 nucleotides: TGTGCCAGCGATACAGGGAGCGCCACCGGGGAGCTGTTTTTT. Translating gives CASDTGSATGELFF.

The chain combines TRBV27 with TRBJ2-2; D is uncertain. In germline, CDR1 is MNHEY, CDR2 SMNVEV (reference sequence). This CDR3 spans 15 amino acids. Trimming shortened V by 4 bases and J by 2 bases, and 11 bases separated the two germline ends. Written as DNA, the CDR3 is TGTGCCAGCAGTTCTAGGGTCCCAAACACCGGGGAGCTGTTTTTT. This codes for CASSSRVPNTGELFF.

CDR3 DNA: TGTGCCAGCAGTAAACTAGGGACCCAGTACTTC. It translates to CASSKLGTQYF. The V and J genes are TRBV6-5 and TRBJ2-5, with a tentative D call TRBD2 (5 bases). V lost 5 bases to trimming and J lost 7 bases, with 8 bases between them. CDR3 length equals 11 residues. In germline, CDR1 is MNHEY, CDR2 SVGAGI.

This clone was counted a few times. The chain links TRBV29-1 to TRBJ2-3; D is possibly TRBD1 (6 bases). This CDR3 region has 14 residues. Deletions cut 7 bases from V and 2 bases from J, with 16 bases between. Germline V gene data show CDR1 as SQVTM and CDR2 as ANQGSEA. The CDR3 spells CSAGAGQYTDTQYF. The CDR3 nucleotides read TGCAGCGCCGGGGCAGGACAGTACACAGATACGCAGTATTTT.

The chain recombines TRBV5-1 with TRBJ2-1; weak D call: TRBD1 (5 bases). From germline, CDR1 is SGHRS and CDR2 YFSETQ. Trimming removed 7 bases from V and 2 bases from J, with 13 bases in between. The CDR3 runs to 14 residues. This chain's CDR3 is CASGRTSPYNEQFF. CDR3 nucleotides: TGCGCCAGCGGAAGGACAAGCCCCTACAATGAGCAGTTCTTC.

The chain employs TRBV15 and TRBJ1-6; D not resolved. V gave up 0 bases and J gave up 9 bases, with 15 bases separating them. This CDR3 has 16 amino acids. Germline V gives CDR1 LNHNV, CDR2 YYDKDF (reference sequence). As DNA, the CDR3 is TGTGCCACCAGCAGAGAGGCAGGACCGGCTGGTTCACCCCTCCACTTT. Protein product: CATSREAGPAGSPLHF.

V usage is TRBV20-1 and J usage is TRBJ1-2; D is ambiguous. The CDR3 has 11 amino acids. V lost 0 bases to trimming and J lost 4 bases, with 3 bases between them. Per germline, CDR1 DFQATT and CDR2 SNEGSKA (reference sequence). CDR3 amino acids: CSAREVYGYTF. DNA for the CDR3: TGCAGTGCTAGAGAGGTCTATGGCTACACCTTC.

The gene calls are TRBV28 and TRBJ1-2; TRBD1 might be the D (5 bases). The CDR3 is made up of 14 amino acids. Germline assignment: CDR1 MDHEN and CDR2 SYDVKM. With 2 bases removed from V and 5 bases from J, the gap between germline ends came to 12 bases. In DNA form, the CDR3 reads TGTGCCAGCAGTTTAATTTTGACAGCTTATGGCTACACCTTC. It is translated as CASSLILTAYGYTF.

The CDR3 is CASSETSGGRYF. The CDR3 nucleotides are TGCGCCAGCAGTGAGACTAGCGGGGGTCGGTATTTT. The genes are TRBV10-2 and TRBJ2-3; 11 nucleotides align to TRBD2. This CDR3 region has 12 residues. Germline V CDR1 and CDR2: WSHSY, SAAADI. Trimming removed 2 bases from V and 14 bases from J; junction bases left unmatched: 3.

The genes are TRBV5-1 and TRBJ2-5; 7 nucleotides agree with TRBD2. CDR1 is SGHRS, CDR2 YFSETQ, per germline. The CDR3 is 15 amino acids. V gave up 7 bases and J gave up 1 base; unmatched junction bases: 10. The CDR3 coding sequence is TGCGCCAGCCATCAGAATCCGGGGGGCCAAGAGACCCAGTACTTC. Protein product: CASHQNPGGQETQYF.

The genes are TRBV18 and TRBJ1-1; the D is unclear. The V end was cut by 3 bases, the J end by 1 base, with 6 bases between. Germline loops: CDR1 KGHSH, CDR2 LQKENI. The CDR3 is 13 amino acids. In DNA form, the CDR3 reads TGTGCCAGCTCACCTAAGAGGAACACTGAAGCTTTCTTT. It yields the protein CASSPKRNTEAFF.